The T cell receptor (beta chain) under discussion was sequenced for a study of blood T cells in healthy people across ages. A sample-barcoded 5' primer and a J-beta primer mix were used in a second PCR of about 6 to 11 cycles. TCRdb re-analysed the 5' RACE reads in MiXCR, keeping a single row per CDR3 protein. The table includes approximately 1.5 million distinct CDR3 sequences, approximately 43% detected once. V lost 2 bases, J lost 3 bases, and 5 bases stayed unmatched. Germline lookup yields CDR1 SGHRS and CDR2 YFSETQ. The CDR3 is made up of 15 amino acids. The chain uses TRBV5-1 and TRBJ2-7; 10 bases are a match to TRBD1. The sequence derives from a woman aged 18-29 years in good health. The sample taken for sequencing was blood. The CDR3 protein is CASSLGTGAGYEQYF. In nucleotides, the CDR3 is TGCGCCAGCAGCTTAGGGACAGGGGCCGGCTACGAGCAGTACTTC.